The 17 T cell receptor beta chains in this list originate from one sample, sequenced in a study of OX40 agonist ivuxolimab in advanced cancers. Data came from immunoSEQ multiplex PCR; TCRdb stores just in-frame clones and leaves some out. This table has 42,000 or so clones, roughly four fifths appearing once. Sequenced material: CD4+ or CD8+ T cells sorted from blood, taken in a trial of the OX40 agonist ivuxolimab. These receptors came from an adult with an advanced solid tumor such as melanoma, head and neck, liver or kidney cancer.

The V call is TRBV11-2, the J call TRBJ1-2, with 7 bases aligning to TRBD1. The CDR3 is 15 amino acids. V lost 5 bases and J lost 3; bases outside the gene matches: 9. Germline V CDR1 and CDR2: SGHAT, FQNNGV. This CDR3 reads CASSPGTADYYGYTF. In DNA, the CDR3 is TGTGCCAGCAGCCCCGGGACAGCAGATTACTATGGCTACACCTTC.

The chain has TRBV7-3 and TRBJ2-2, with 9 bases fitting TRBD2. The CDR3 has 18 amino acids. Trimming cost V 0 bases and J 6 bases; bases outside gene matches: 11. Germline-derived CDR1 and CDR2 are SGHTA and FQGTGA. The CDR3 sequence is CASSLTPQLAGGPGELFF. CDR3 DNA sequence: TGTGCCAGCAGCTTAACCCCCCAACTAGCGGGCGGGCCCGGGGAGCTGTTTTTT.

The genes are TRBV19 and TRBJ1-5; D might be TRBD1 (5 bases). Per the germline V gene, CDR1 is LNHDA and CDR2 is SQIVND (reference sequence). The V end was cut by 4 bases, the J end by 0 bases, with 10 bases between. The CDR3 consists of 15 residues. The CDR3 nucleotides read TGTGCCAGTAGTAAGGCAGGGACTAGCAATCAGCCCCAGCATTTT. Its protein is CASSKAGTSNQPQHF.

The chain combines TRBV5-4 with TRBJ2-3; tentative D call: TRBD1 (6 bases). The germline CDR1 and CDR2 sequences are SGHNT and YYREEE (reference sequence). The CDR3 contains 16 residues. V was shortened by 4 bases and J by 0 bases, with 15 bases between the two germline ends. This CDR3 reads CASSDQGPVSTDTQYF. CDR3 nucleotide sequence: TGTGCCAGCAGCGATCAGGGGCCGGTGAGCACAGATACGCAGTATTTT.

The DNA of the CDR3 is TGTGCCAGCAGCGCGACTCCGGAGACCCAGTACTTC. Residues: CASSATPETQYF. The V call is TRBV5-6, the J call TRBJ2-5; D call uncertain. The germline V gene encodes CDR1 SGHDT and CDR2 YYEEEE. The CDR3 loop spans 12 amino acids. With 4 bases removed from V and 5 bases from J, the gap between germline ends came to 9 bases. Filled out from reference TRBV5-6 and TRBJ2-5, the complete variable domain reads DAGVTQSPTHLIKTRGQQVTLRCSPKSGHDTVSWYQQALGQGPQFIFQYYEEEERQRGNFPDRFSGHQFPNYSSELNVNALLLGDSALYLCASSATPETQYFGPGTRLLVL.

The V call is TRBV7-6, the J call TRBJ2-3; no firm D call. V gave up 0 bases and J gave up 0 bases, with 10 bases separating them. This CDR3 is 16 amino acids long. The germline CDR1 and CDR2 sequences are SGHVS and FNYEAQ. The CDR3 DNA follows: TGTGCCAGCAGCTTAGCCCCTCTACGTAGCACAGATACGCAGTATTTT. Its protein product is CASSLAPLRSTDTQYF.

This chain connects TRBV2 to TRBJ1-1; D unclear. The CDR3 runs to 15 residues. V lost 4 bases and J 5 bases, leaving 17 bases between the germline ends. Germline V lookup: CDR1 SNHLY, CDR2 FYNNEI. DNA of the CDR3: TGTGCCAGCAGTGTAGGACTCAGTGTGGGTACTGAAGCTTTCTTT. Amino acid sequence: CASSVGLSVGTEAFF.

The chain employs TRBV7-9 and TRBJ2-1; 11 bases match TRBD2. The CDR3 loop spans 16 amino acids. CDR1 is SEHNR, CDR2 FQNEAQ, per germline (reference sequence). Germline trimming cut 4 bases from V and 4 bases from J; bases unmatched to any gene: 6. In DNA, the CDR3 is TGTGCCAGCAGCTCCATCCTAGCGGGAGGATACAATGAGCAGTTCTTC. Amino acid sequence: CASSSILAGGYNEQFF. Variable domain in full (rest from reference TRBV7-9 and TRBJ2-1): DTGVSQNPRHKITKRGQNVTFRCDPISEHNRLYWYRQTLGQGPEFLTYFQNEAQLEKSRLLSDRFSAERPKGSFSTLEIQRTEQGDSAMYLCASSSILAGGYNEQFFGPGTRLTVL.

The CDR3 spells CASSLAASGYNEQFF. Written as DNA, the CDR3 is TGTGCCAGCAGCTTAGCTGCCAGCGGTTACAATGAGCAGTTCTTC. The gene calls are TRBV7-8 and TRBJ2-1, with TRBD2 as a possible D gene (5 bases). The CDR3 is 15 residues long. V was cut by 0 bases and J by 4 bases, with 10 bases left in between. Germline values: CDR1 SGHVS, CDR2 FQNEAQ. Full variable domain (remainder filled in from reference TRBV7-8 and TRBJ2-1): GAGVSQSPRYKVAKRGQDVALRCDPISGHVSLFWYQQALGQGPEFLTYFQNEAQLDKSGLPSDRFFAERPEGSVSTLKIQRTQQEDSAVYLCASSLAASGYNEQFFGPGTRLTVL.

The chain is built from TRBV6-5 and TRBJ2-5, with D perhaps being TRBD1 or TRBD2 (5 bases each). V was shortened by 2 bases and J by 5 bases, with 9 bases between the two germline ends. Germline V gene data show CDR1 as MNHEY and CDR2 as SVGAGI. The CDR3 spans 13 residues. CDR3 loop: CASSYGGRETQYF. CDR3 DNA sequence: TGTGCCAGCAGTTACGGGGGTAGGGAGACCCAGTACTTC.

The rearrangement uses TRBV7-9 and TRBJ1-4; D gene ambiguous. The CDR3 loop spans 13 amino acids. Trimming removed 5 bases at V and 8 bases at J, with 12 bases between. Germline V gives CDR1 SEHNR, CDR2 FQNEAQ (reference sequence). The chain's CDR3 is CASSPAGTEKLFF. CDR3 bases: TGTGCCAGCAGCCCCGCCGGCACGGAAAAACTGTTTTTT.

This sequence joins TRBV21-1 and TRBJ2-2; no DNA check was done on the table's D call, TRBD1. TRBV21-1 is labeled a pseudogene. There are 18 residues in the CDR3. The CDR3 reads CASSNRPHTGTATGELFF. In DNA form, the CDR3 reads TGTGCCAGCAGCAACCGTCCCCATACCGGGACAGCAACCGGGGAGCTGTTTTTT.

This chain connects TRBV6-5 to TRBJ2-2; D remains unclear. There are 14 residues in the CDR3. V was cut by 8 bases and J by 5 bases, with 15 bases left in between. The V gene's germline CDR1 is MNHEY and CDR2 SVGAGI. CDR3 bases: TGTGCCAGCGTCGGAAATCTCGGGACCGGGGAGCTGTTTTTT. Its protein product is CASVGNLGTGELFF.

The rearrangement links TRBV19 to TRBJ2-3; a weak D match, TRBD2 (5 bases). The V end lost 5 bases, the J end lost 1 base, and 10 bases lay between the germline ends. Germline CDR1 and CDR2: LNHDA and SQIVND (reference sequence). CDR3 length equals 14 residues. CDR3 coding DNA: TGTGCCAGTAGTCCGACTACCCGCACAGATACGCAGTATTTT. The encoded protein is CASSPTTRTDTQYF.

The V call is TRBV11-2, the J call TRBJ1-2, with D unresolved. From germline, CDR1 is SGHAT and CDR2 FQNNGV. V was trimmed by 7 bases and J by 1 base, leaving 16 bases between them. CDR3 size: 15 residues. The CDR3 bases are TGTGCCAGCACCTCGACGGGAAATTTTAACTATGGCTACACCTTC. This sequence encodes CASTSTGNFNYGYTF.

V gene TRBV14 combines with J gene TRBJ2-2; D is possibly TRBD1 (5 bases). The ends were cut back, 0 bases at V and 6 bases at J, with 11 bases in the middle. Germline CDR1 SGHDN, CDR2 FVKESK. CDR3 length: 15 residues. The CDR3 spells CASSQDPSRAGELFF. CDR3 in DNA: TGTGCCAGCAGCCAAGATCCCTCCAGGGCCGGGGAGCTGTTTTTT.

This chain links TRBV6-5 with TRBJ1-6; 7 bases fit TRBD1. CDR1 is MNHEY, CDR2 SVGAGI, per germline. This CDR3 contains 12 residues. Trimming cost V 7 bases and J 8 bases; bases outside gene matches: 2. CDR3 coding DNA: TGTGCCAGCAACGACAGGGATTCACCCCTCCACTTT. Translated: CASNDRDSPLHF.